This T cell receptor beta chain was sequenced in a study of a mutant IDH1 vaccine in newly diagnosed glioma. Stated time point: baseline, week 1 (first vaccination visit). The treatment was: pre-vaccination baseline after standard-of-care therapy. The V and J ends lost 1 base and 5 bases, in that order; junction bases with no gene match: 2. The CDR3 is 15 amino acids. Germline V gene lookup returns CDR1 SGHNT and CDR2 YENEEA. Produced via immunoSEQ multiplex PCR; TCRdb's table is partial and in-frame only. The data show about 100,000 clones, with roughly 77% seen just once and around 7% held by the top ten.

The receptor was derived from a man aged 40-55 years with glioma. The chain recombines TRBV11-3 with TRBJ2-2; 9 bases agree with TRBD1. The input for sequencing was PBMCs, taken from a glioma patient treated with radiotherapy, temozolomide or both. CDR3 protein: CASSLVGQGTGELFF. CDR3 DNA: TGTGCCAGCAGCTTAGTCGGACAGGGGACCGGGGAGCTGTTTTTT.